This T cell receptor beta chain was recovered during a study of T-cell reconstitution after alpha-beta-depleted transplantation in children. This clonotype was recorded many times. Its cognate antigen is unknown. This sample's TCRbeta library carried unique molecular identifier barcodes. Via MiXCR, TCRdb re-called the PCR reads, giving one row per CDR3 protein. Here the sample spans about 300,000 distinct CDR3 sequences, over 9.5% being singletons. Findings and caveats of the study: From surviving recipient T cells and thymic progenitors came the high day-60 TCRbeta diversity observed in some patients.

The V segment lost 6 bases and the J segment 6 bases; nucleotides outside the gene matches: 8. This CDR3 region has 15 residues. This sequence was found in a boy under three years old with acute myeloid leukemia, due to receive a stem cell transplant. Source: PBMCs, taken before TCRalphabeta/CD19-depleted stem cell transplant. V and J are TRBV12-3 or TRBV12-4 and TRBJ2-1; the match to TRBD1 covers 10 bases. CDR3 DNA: TGTGCCAGCAGGGAGCGGACAGGGGGAGGCAATGAGCAGTTCTTC. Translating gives CASRERTGGGNEQFF.